A selection of T cell receptor beta chains follows, all from one sample in a study of T cell responses to AZD1222 COVID-19 vaccine. The repertoire was sequenced with immunoSEQ multiplex PCR; TCRdb's copy has only in-frame clones and lacks some. The sample lists roughly 180,000 clones; about 89% were seen once. The specimen comprised peripheral blood, sampled on day 0 of AZD1222 vaccination. These receptor sequences come from an adult in good health. Each CDR3 is given with its conserved first and last residue. D genes are given only for firm matches. Size is omitted from some rows. Given values are once, few, many or a class for expanded clones.

v_call	j_call	clone_size	d_call	cdr3_nt	cdr3_aa
TRBV5-1	TRBJ1-2	.	.	TGCGCCAGCAGCCCGCGGGTTCCGGGGGCCCAGCTTAACTATGGCTACACCTTC	CASSPRVPGAQLNYGYTF
TRBV7-9	TRBJ1-2	.	.	TGTGCCAGCAGCCCCTCCCAGGGGAACTATGGCTACACCTTC	CASSPSQGNYGYTF
TRBV9	TRBJ1-4	.	TRBD1	TGTGCCAGCAGCGTAGCTACGACAGGGAAAGGTTTAGGGGAAAAACTGTTTTTT	CASSVATTGKGLGEKLFF
TRBV12-3/TRBV12-4	TRBJ2-7	.	.	TGTGCCAGCAGTCTGTCTAACGAGCAGTACTTC	CASSLSNEQYF
TRBV29-1	TRBJ2-7	once	TRBD1	TGCAGCGTTGAAGGAGGGGGGACAGGCACCTACGAGCAGTACTTC	CSVEGGGTGTYEQYF
TRBV19	TRBJ1-2	.	.	TGTGCCAGTAGTATACATCTTCCGACAGCTCATTACACCTTC	CASSIHLPTAHYTF
TRBV7-9	TRBJ2-3	.	TRBD1	TGTGCCAGCAGCCCCAGTGAGGGGGCGGGAGATACGCAGTATTTT	CASSPSEGAGDTQYF
TRBV9	TRBJ1-5	.	.	TGTGCCAGCAGCGAAAGTCCAGGGGAACAGCCCCAGCATTTT	CASSESPGEQPQHF
TRBV10-3	TRBJ2-1	.	.	TGTGCCATCAGTGGGGCTGGGGGCGGAAAGGGGAATGAGCAGTTCTTC	CAISGAGGGKGNEQFF
TRBV7-6	TRBJ2-7	.	.	TGTGCCAGCAGCCCCCACTCGAGGTACGAGCAGTACTTC	CASSPHSRYEQYF
TRBV12-5	TRBJ2-1	.	.	TGTGCTAGTTCGAAGGGAGATGCCTACAATGAGCAGTTCTTC	CASSKGDAYNEQFF
TRBV29-1	TRBJ1-5	.	.	TGCAGCGTTGTTGTGGGGATTAGCAATCAGCCCCAGCATTTT	CSVVVGISNQPQHF
TRBV28	TRBJ2-7	.	TRBD1	TGTGCCAGCAGTCCGCTCTCTCTACGGACAGGGGGCTCCTACGAGCAGTACTTC	CASSPLSLRTGGSYEQYF
TRBV6-6	TRBJ1-1	.	.	TGTGCCAGCAGTTCCTTCGGACAGCTCGATGAAGCTTTCTTT	CASSSFGQLDEAFF
TRBV7-2	TRBJ1-5	.	.	TGTGCCAGCAGCTTAGTGGGGACTAGCAATCAGCCCCAGCATTTT	CASSLVGTSNQPQHF
TRBV6-5	TRBJ2-7	.	.	TGTGCCAGCGCGGGGAGGGGGACCTACGAGCAGTACTTC	CASAGRGTYEQYF
TRBV5-1	TRBJ1-1	.	TRBD1	TGCGCCAGCAGCCCGGACAGGGGACCTGAAGCTTTCTTT	CASSPDRGPEAFF
TRBV21-1	TRBJ1-4	few	.	TGTGCCAGCAGCAAAGACAGACTAGATCGGGTCAATGAAAAACTGTTTTTT	CASSKDRLDRVNEKLFF
TRBV3-1/TRBV3-2	TRBJ2-3	.	TRBD2	TGTGCCAGCAGTTCTAGCGGGGGTCAGGGAGATACGCAGTATTTT	CASSSSGGQGDTQYF
TRBV11-2	TRBJ1-3	.	TRBD1	TGTGCCAGCAGCCCAGCAGGCGGGACAGGGGTTAAAAACACCATATATTTT	CASSPAGGTGVKNTIYF
TRBV7-8	TRBJ2-5	.	TRBD2	TGTGCCAGCAGCTTAGGACTAGCGGGCCAAGAGACCCAGTACTTC	CASSLGLAGQETQYF
TRBV29-1	TRBJ1-1	.	TRBD1	TGCAGCGTTACTATAGGACAGGGAGCTACGTGGGTGAGCACTGAAGCTTTCTTT	CSVTIGQGATWVSTEAFF
TRBV27	TRBJ2-7	.	.	TGTGCCAGCAGTTTAGGGGGTTTGAACGAGCAGTACTTC	CASSLGGLNEQYF
TRBV28	TRBJ1-4	.	.	TGTGCCAGCAACGGCTGGGAGGGTGAAAAACTGTTTTTT	CASNGWEGEKLFF
TRBV7-6	TRBJ1-2	.	TRBD1	TGTGCCAGCAGCCCGGGACAGGATTTTAGTGGCTACACCTTC	CASSPGQDFSGYTF
TRBV27	TRBJ1-1	.	.	TGTGCCAGCAGTTTATCCTGGGACTCCTACACTGAAGCTTTCTTT	CASSLSWDSYTEAFF
TRBV30	TRBJ1-2	.	.	TGTGCCTGGAATTTGGGGGCAGGCTACACCTTC	CAWNLGAGYTF
TRBV5-1	TRBJ2-5	few	TRBD2	TGCGCCAGCAGCTTGGTGACTAGCGGGGGTCTATCCCTAGAGACCCAGTACTTC	CASSLVTSGGLSLETQYF
TRBV10-3	TRBJ2-7	.	TRBD2	TGTGCCATCAGTGGGAGACTAGCGGGAGAAGGTTCTGGCGACGAGCAGTACTTC	CAISGRLAGEGSGDEQYF
TRBV6-5	TRBJ2-7	.	TRBD1	TGTGCCAGCAACAGGGGAACCTACGAGCAGTACTTC	CASNRGTYEQYF
TRBV19	TRBJ2-3	.	.	TGTGCCAGTAGTATCCCAGGACAAGGAGGAGGGGATACGCAGTATTTT	CASSIPGQGGGDTQYF
TRBV18	TRBJ1-2	.	.	TGTGCCAGCTCACTCCCCGGGACGGTACCTCCTAACTATGGCTACACCTTC	CASSLPGTVPPNYGYTF
TRBV7-8	TRBJ1-6	.	.	TGTGCCAGCAGCCCTACCAGAATCAGGGGAAATTCACCCCTCCACTTT	CASSPTRIRGNSPLHF
TRBV18	TRBJ1-4	.	TRBD1	TGTGCCAGCTCACCACCAGGCCAGGGGGTAAAACTGTTTTTT	CASSPPGQGVKLFF
TRBV7-2	TRBJ2-5	.	.	TGTGCCAGCAGCTTAAGACAGGGGACTACAGAGACCCAGTACTTC	CASSLRQGTTETQYF
TRBV30	TRBJ1-3	.	.	TGTGCCTGGAGTGTAGTTGGGGCCGTCTCTGGAAACACCATATATTTT	CAWSVVGAVSGNTIYF
TRBV29-1	TRBJ1-3	once	.	TGCAGCGCCCTCCGTAAGGGGACTGGAAACACCATATATTTT	CSALRKGTGNTIYF
TRBV24-1	TRBJ1-6	few	TRBD1	TGTGCCACCCCCAGATCCCGGACAGGGAGAAATTCACCCCTCCACTTT	CATPRSRTGRNSPLHF
TRBV28	TRBJ2-7	.	TRBD1	TGTGCCAGCAGTTTAAGGGACAGGGGTGAGGAGCAGTACTTC	CASSLRDRGEEQYF
TRBV28	TRBJ2-2	.	.	TGTGCCAGCAGTTTTTTGAACACCGGGGAGCTGTTTTTT	CASSFLNTGELFF
TRBV7-9	TRBJ1-6	.	.	TGTGCCAGCAGCCCCGGGGGTCTCGGTTCACCCCTCCACTTT	CASSPGGLGSPLHF
TRBV11-2	TRBJ2-5	.	.	TGTGCCAGCAGCCGAGCGGGGACAGGCCAAGAGACCCAGTACTTC	CASSRAGTGQETQYF
TRBV6-5	TRBJ1-2	.	.	TGTGCCAGCAGTTACTCGGGAGGGACCCCCGATGGCTACACCTTC	CASSYSGGTPDGYTF
TRBV5-1	TRBJ1-4	.	TRBD1	TGCGCCAGCAGCTTGATGGGACAGGGGGCAGGAGAAAAACTGTTTTTT	CASSLMGQGAGEKLFF
TRBV25-1	TRBJ1-5	.	TRBD1	TGTGCCAGCAGCGCCGTAACAGGGGGCGCGGACCATCAGCCCCAGCATTTT	CASSAVTGGADHQPQHF